This T cell receptor beta chain was recovered during a study of metastatic and nonmetastatic thyroid tumors (TCRdb year 2020). Looking at the study overall: For patients with malignant and with benign thyroid disease, the researchers compared repertoires between peripheral blood samples and tumor or nodule tissue samples. Paper-wide results and their limitations: TCR beta diversity was reported as significantly higher in malignant tumors than in benign nodules, in both blood and tumor samples.

For CDR1 and CDR2, the germline V gene (reference sequence) lists DFQATT and SNEGSKA. V is pared back by 4 bases and J by 10 bases, with 14 bases lying between the germline termini. The CDR3 measures 11 amino acids from cysteine to phenylalanine. Left in the record is the CDR3 DNA by itself, 33 bases read in frame from the first base. This clone has just a few counts. What antigen it recognizes has not been identified. No much larger clone is present one base from it, and per-base qualities are unavailable. The library was generated by PCR. Data came from an Illumina HiSeq 4000. The TCR beta-chain CDR3 region of each patient was profiled by high-throughput sequencing. Per the source publication's procedure: The researchers built a classifier to tell apart papillary thyroid cancer patients with distant metastasis, based on CDR3 differences among clinicopathological groups. To measure repertoire diversity the researchers used the Shannon index, while the Morisita-Horn index served to gauge how similar the tumor and blood repertoires were. TCRdb applied fastp at Q25 and MiXCR to the public reads, then kept only in-frame beta chains. The V and J calls were not made by the authors but by TCRdb's processing. Across this sample there are approximately 38,000 clones, with 20% to 30% seen only once. The ten top clones hold nearly 10% of the sample.

No patient had received any treatment before thyroid surgery. Using T-cell receptor beta sequencing, the study looked back at clinical samples from patients collected from the early 2010s to the late 2010s. The chain employs TRBV20-1 and TRBJ2-7; there is no confident call for the D gene. Specimen: blood. The sequence came from a female donor with papillary thyroid cancer or a benign thyroid nodule (not recorded which). Some clones in this sample may be carry-over from other donors' samples. The nucleotide sequence is given as TGCAGTGCTACAACATCGTCGGCCCAGTACTTC. The encoded protein is CSATTSSAQYF.